This record concerns one TCR beta chain sequence. 5' RACE that incorporated UMI labels was used to prepare the TRB cDNA libraries. TCRdb re-called the 5' RACE reads; every CDR3 protein appears as one record, without DNA. The sample table sets out 43,000 or so distinct CDR3 sequences. The sample originates from a study of CXCR3-negative and CXCR3-positive naive CD8 T cells. This CDR3 has 13 amino acids. Germline CDR1 is SGDLS and CDR2 is YYNGEE. The gene calls are TRBV9 and TRBJ1-2; the D call from TCRdb, TRBD1, cannot be confirmed without DNA. This receptor was obtained from a human donor in good health. Some clones in this sample may be carry-over from other donors' samples. The source material was naive CXCR3- CD8+ T cells from blood. Subset described: CD45RO-CCR7+CD27+CD95- naive CD8+ T cells lacking CXCR3 (TNR3-). This chain's CDR3 is CASSVGTNYGYTF. Combining the CDR3 with reference TRBV9 and TRBJ1-2 gives the whole variable domain DSGVTQTPKHLITATGQRVTLRCSPRSGDLSVYWYQQSLDQGLQFLIQYYNGEERAKGNILERFSAQQFPDLHSELNLSSLELGDSALYFCASSVGTNYGYTFGSGTRLTVV.